What follows is one T cell receptor (beta chain) and its context. The antigen remains unidentified. This entry is derived from a study of cytomegalovirus exposure and HLA in healthy donors. Primers: 60 Vbeta forward and 13 Jbeta reverse. This table comes from immunoSEQ multiplex PCR, and its TCRdb copy is limited to in-frame clones, with some not included. This table has around 110,000 clones, around 77% appearing once. The CDR3 consists of 14 residues. V lost 4 bases and J lost 2, with 12 bases in between. From germline, CDR1 is MGHRA and CDR2 YSYEKL. General observations from the study: It has been reported that TCR beta sequences accurately predicted the HLA-A and HLA-B alleles of most subjects. There were a few CMV-associated chains whose specificity for CMV antigens was confirmed in vitro.

The chain is built from TRBV4-1 and TRBJ2-7; possible D gene TRBD1, 6 bases. The source of this sequence is a male donor in good health and CMV-seronegative. Sequenced sample: PBMCs. The CDR3 loop reads CASSRGLGAYEQYF. The CDR3 nucleotides are TGCGCCAGCAGCCGGGGGCTAGGGGCCTACGAGCAGTACTTC.